This T cell receptor beta chain originates from a study of cytomegalovirus exposure and HLA in healthy donors. On the study more broadly: Early on, a data release was issued that held 85 million to 95 million unique TCRs from HLA-typed donors.

Study-wide results and limits: CMV serostatus alone was available as immune exposure information. For most subjects, TCR beta sequences were reported to predict HLA-A and HLA-B alleles with accuracy. Later work associated 16,951 TCR beta sequences with HLA alleles at 0.05 false discovery rate.

Trimming stripped 7 bases from V and 7 bases from J, with 22 bases between. The CDR3 is 15 amino acids. Germline-derived CDR1 and CDR2 are SQVTM and ANQGSEA. A remark on this clone: Antigen specificity is unknown.

Primers for the PCR totalled 60 Vbeta and 13 Jbeta. Clones were read by immunoSEQ multiplex PCR, and TCRdb kept only the in-frame ones, dropping some. Counted here are more than 150,000 clones, 78% occurring once; the ten biggest clones make up approximately 5.4%. The chain recombines TRBV29-1 with TRBJ2-2; a possible D gene is TRBD2 (8 bases). Sequenced input: PBMCs. The clonotype comes from a woman aged 30 to 39 in good health and CMV-seropositive. The CDR3 coding sequence is TGCAGCGGGATAAAGGGGGCGGGAGGAATCGGGGAGCTGTTTTTT. This encodes CSGIKGAGGIGELFF.